This T cell receptor beta chain was identified in a study of shared clonotypes between healthy human individuals. Study-wide findings and caveats: The study generally estimated greater richness for naive than memory subsets. Deeper or shallower sequencing was expected to change how clonotypes are shared among donors. Sharing across four donors was seen in approximately 5.2% of naive CD4 clonotypes.

Sorted-subset replicate PCRs used approximately 200 ng of genomic DNA. This amount corresponded to approximately 30,000 T cell genomes. Profiling relied on immunoSEQ multiplex PCR, and the TCRdb table lists in-frame clones only, not all of them. Among 900,000 to 1,200,000 clones listed, approximately 80% were seen once. The germline CDR1 and CDR2 sequences are ENHRY and SYGVKD. Trimming cost V 9 bases and J 4 bases; bases outside gene matches: 12. The CDR3 runs to 15 residues. A remark on this clone: The target antigen is unknown.

The specimen was memory CD4+ T cells from PBMCs. Subset described: CD45RA-negative fraction. This TCR came from a man aged 18 to 29 in good health. Some clones in this sample may be carry-over from other donors' samples. The chain uses TRBV10-3 and TRBJ1-2; 9 nucleotides align to TRBD1. The CDR3 DNA is TGTGCCATTTCAGAGCCGACAGGGGGATTCTATGGCTACACCTTC. The encoded protein is CAISEPTGGFYGYTF.